The rows below give T cell receptor beta chains drawn from one sample of a study of OX40 agonist ivuxolimab in advanced cancers. Some clones are missing from TCRdb's copy, which holds only in-frame ones; the method was immunoSEQ multiplex PCR. The table shows about 86,000 clones, with 70% to 90% occurring only once. The sample here was CD4+ or CD8+ T cells sorted from blood, taken in a trial of the OX40 agonist ivuxolimab. The origin of the receptors is an adult with an advanced solid tumor such as melanoma, head and neck, liver or kidney cancer. Both conserved end residues are part of each CDR3. A D gene is named only where the DNA matches it firmly. Only part of the rows carry a size: once, few, many, or a class if the clone is expanded.

J gene,V gene,clone size,D gene,CDR3 DNA,CDR3 protein
TRBJ1-5,TRBV7-2,-,-,TGTGCCAGCAGCTTACAGGGGATTAATCAGCCCCAGCATTTT,CASSLQGINQPQHF
TRBJ1-4,TRBV5-4,-,-,TGTGCCAGCAGCCTAGATGGAGGTCCAGGCAGTAATGAAAAACTGTTTTTT,CASSLDGGPGSNEKLFF
TRBJ2-7,TRBV28,once,TRBD1,TGTGCCAGCAGTTTATTTATGCAGGGGGCCCACGAGCAGTACTTC,CASSLFMQGAHEQYF
TRBJ1-1,TRBV5-1,few,-,TGCGCCAGCAGCCTACCCGAGGGCAGGGAAGCTTTCTTT,CASSLPEGREAFF
TRBJ2-7,TRBV7-9,once,TRBD2,TGTGCCAGCAGCCCCGGGCTGACTAGCGGGGTTAGTTACGAGCAGTACTTC,CASSPGLTSGVSYEQYF
TRBJ1-5,TRBV9,-,-,TGTGCCAGCAGCGTAGAAGGACAGAGCAATCAGCCCCAGCATTTT,CASSVEGQSNQPQHF
TRBJ1-1,TRBV6-1,-,-,TGTGCCACCTCTAGACAGCAGGACACTGAAGCTTTCTTT,CATSRQQDTEAFF
TRBJ1-3,TRBV5-4,few,-,TGTGCCAGCACCATAGACTCTGGAAACACCATATATTTT,CASTIDSGNTIYF
TRBJ1-5,TRBV2,-,-,TGTGCCAGCAGCCTAACGGGTGGCAATCAGCCCCAGCATTTT,CASSLTGGNQPQHF
TRBJ1-1,TRBV10-1,few,-,TGCGCCAGCAGTGACGATACCACTGAAGCTTTCTTT,CASSDDTTEAFF
TRBJ2-7,TRBV5-1,-,TRBD2,TGCGCCAGCAGCTGGAGACTAGCGGGAGGGATTACCTACGAGCAGTACTTC,CASSWRLAGGITYEQYF
TRBJ2-1,TRBV7-3,-,-,TGTGCCAGCAGCTTAGATAGGGTAGTGAATGAGCAGTTCTTC,CASSLDRVVNEQFF
TRBJ2-7,TRBV6-6,-,-,TGTGCCAGCAGCCTACAGGGAATTCGCTACGAGCAGTACTTC,CASSLQGIRYEQYF
TRBJ2-3,TRBV10-3,-,TRBD1,TGTGCCATCAGTTTGGGACAGGGTGGTGATACGCAGTATTTT,CAISLGQGGDTQYF
TRBJ2-2,TRBV7-2,-,-,TGTGCCAGCAGCTCAGGACAGAACACCGGGGAGCTGTTTTTT,CASSSGQNTGELFF
TRBJ2-5,TRBV19,-,TRBD1,TGTGCCAGTAGTATAGATCTTCGGACAGGGAAAGAGACCCAGTACTTC,CASSIDLRTGKETQYF
TRBJ2-3,TRBV14,-,TRBD2,TGTGCCAGCAGCCCCCACCGCGGACTAGCGGGGACCTCCTCTAGCACAGATACGCAGTATTTT,CASSPHRGLAGTSSSTDTQYF
TRBJ2-7,TRBV27,-,TRBD2,TGTGCCAGCAGTCGTACGGGAGGGGATCGATACGAGCAGTACTTC,CASSRTGGDRYEQYF
TRBJ2-6,TRBV27,-,-,TGTGCCAGCGGACCAGTAAATTCTGGGGCCAACGTCCTGACTTTC,CASGPVNSGANVLTF
TRBJ1-5,TRBV6-6,-,TRBD1,TGTGCCAGCAGGCGACAGGGAGGGGATCAGCCCCAGCATTTT,CASRRQGGDQPQHF
TRBJ1-1,TRBV5-4,-,-,TGTGCCAGCAGCTTTTACACAGAGCGGTATTCAGCTTTCTTT,CASSFYTERYSAFF
TRBJ2-7,TRBV4-2,-,TRBD2,TGTGCCAGCAGCCAAGAAGGGACTAGTAAAGTCTCCGAGCAGTACTTC,CASSQEGTSKVSEQYF
TRBJ2-5,TRBV5-1,-,-,TGCGCCAGCAGCTCCGGGACATCTGAGACCCAGTACTTC,CASSSGTSETQYF
TRBJ2-7,TRBV30,once,-,TGTGCCTGGAGCTCGGGCAGGGAAGTCGACGAGCAGTACTTC,CAWSSGREVDEQYF
TRBJ2-7,TRBV7-9,few,-,TGTGCCAGCACCCGTGGACAGAACGAGCAGTACTTC,CASTRGQNEQYF
TRBJ1-1,TRBV18,-,-,TGTGCCAGCTCACCACCTTATGCGGATACTGAAGCTTTCTTT,CASSPPYADTEAFF
TRBJ2-4,TRBV7-2,-,-,TGTGCCAGCACGCGAGGGGGGATAGCCAAAAACATTCAGTACTTC,CASTRGGIAKNIQYF
TRBJ2-2,TRBV6-5,-,-,TGTGCCAGCAGTTACTTCCGAACCGGGGAGCTGTTTTTT,CASSYFRTGELFF
TRBJ1-2,TRBV7-9,-,TRBD1,TGTGCCAGCAGCCGGGACAGAGGTGGCTACACCTTC,CASSRDRGGYTF
TRBJ2-3,TRBV7-8,-,-,TGTGCCAGCAGCTCGTGGGGTTCAGATACGCAGTATTTT,CASSSWGSDTQYF
TRBJ2-3,TRBV6-5,-,TRBD1,TGTGCCAGCTGGGACAGCCACACAGATACGCAGTATTTT,CASWDSHTDTQYF
TRBJ1-5,TRBV7-9,-,TRBD1,TGTGCCAGCAGCTTAGAACAGGGGGCTGGGAGCAATCAGCCCCAGCATTTT,CASSLEQGAGSNQPQHF
TRBJ2-7,TRBV5-3,-,TRBD2,TGTGCCAGAAGCTTGGTCCCCTCAGCGGGGCTGATCTACGAGCAGTACTTC,CARSLVPSAGLIYEQYF
TRBJ1-5,TRBV7-4,-,TRBD1,TGTGCCAGCAGCTTCCCAAATTACAGGGGGCTTGGCAATCAGCCCCAGCATTTT,CASSFPNYRGLGNQPQHF
TRBJ2-2,TRBV27,-,TRBD1,TGTGCCAGCGGGATGGCCGGGACAGGGAACACCGGGGAGCTGTTTTTT,CASGMAGTGNTGELFF
TRBJ2-7,TRBV5-4,-,-,TGTGCCAGCAGCTCTCCGGACAGCGAGCAGTACTTC,CASSSPDSEQYF
TRBJ2-7,TRBV5-6,-,-,TGTGCCAGCAGCTTGAGGGTTACAGGGGAGGGATACGAGCAGTACTTC,CASSLRVTGEGYEQYF
TRBJ1-5,TRBV30,few,-,TGTGCCTGGAGTGTACGGGACACTTTCCGGCCCCAGCATTTT,CAWSVRDTFRPQHF
TRBJ2-7,TRBV30,-,-,TGTGCCTGGACAAGCTCCTACGAGCAGTACTTC,CAWTSSYEQYF
TRBJ2-5,TRBV5-4,-,TRBD1,TGTGCCAGCAGCTTGGTGGGACAGGGAACAACCCAGTACTTC,CASSLVGQGTTQYF
TRBJ2-1,TRBV7-3,-,-,TGTGCCAGCAGCCCCGGTAGGCTAGTCGGGAACGAGCAGTTCTTC,CASSPGRLVGNEQFF
TRBJ2-5,TRBV7-3,-,-,TGTGCCAGCAGCCAGGGGCACCAAGAGACCCAGTACTTC,CASSQGHQETQYF
TRBJ1-5,TRBV19,-,-,TGTGCCAGTAGGATAGGAGGCCTCAATCAGCCCCAGCATTTT,CASRIGGLNQPQHF
TRBJ1-5,TRBV10-2,once,-,TGCGCCAGCAGCGCCGACAGGAATTATCAGCCCCAGCATTTT,CASSADRNYQPQHF
TRBJ1-4,TRBV20-1,-,-,TGCAGTGCTAGAGGCCCTCAAAAACTGTTTTTT,CSARGPQKLFF
TRBJ2-7,TRBV14,-,TRBD2,TGTGCCAGCAGCAAAGGACTAGCGGATCATACGAGGGAGCAGTACTTC,CASSKGLADHTREQYF